Below are 2 T cell receptor beta chains sequenced from a single sample in a study of T cell responses to AZD1222 COVID-19 vaccine. Some clones are missing from TCRdb's copy, which holds only in-frame ones; the method was immunoSEQ multiplex PCR. Among 60,000 to 70,000 clones, roughly 85% were seen once, and the ten largest hold around a fifth. The sample in question was peripheral blood, obtained on day 0 of AZD1222 vaccination. Receptor source: an adult in good health.

The rearrangement uses TRBV6-5 and TRBJ1-6; D gene ambiguous. CDR1 is MNHEY and CDR2 is SVGAGI in the germline V gene. The CDR3 runs 15 residues. V lost 6 bases and J lost 13, with 22 bases in between. The CDR3 nucleotides are TGTGCCAGCAGCCCCCTGCTTGGGAGAACGGGGCCCCTCCACTTT. Encoded protein: CASSPLLGRTGPLHF.

This clone was seen more than once but under ten times. The chain uses TRBV15 and TRBJ2-1; the D call may be TRBD1 or TRBD2 (5 bases each). Germline CDR1 and CDR2: LNHNV and YYDKDF (reference sequence). The CDR3 spans 15 residues. V lost 9 bases and J lost 4, with 19 bases in between. Written as DNA, the CDR3 is TGTGCCACTGGCAGGGAGCAAGGAGATTACAATGAGCAGTTCTTC. This sequence encodes CATGREQGDYNEQFF.